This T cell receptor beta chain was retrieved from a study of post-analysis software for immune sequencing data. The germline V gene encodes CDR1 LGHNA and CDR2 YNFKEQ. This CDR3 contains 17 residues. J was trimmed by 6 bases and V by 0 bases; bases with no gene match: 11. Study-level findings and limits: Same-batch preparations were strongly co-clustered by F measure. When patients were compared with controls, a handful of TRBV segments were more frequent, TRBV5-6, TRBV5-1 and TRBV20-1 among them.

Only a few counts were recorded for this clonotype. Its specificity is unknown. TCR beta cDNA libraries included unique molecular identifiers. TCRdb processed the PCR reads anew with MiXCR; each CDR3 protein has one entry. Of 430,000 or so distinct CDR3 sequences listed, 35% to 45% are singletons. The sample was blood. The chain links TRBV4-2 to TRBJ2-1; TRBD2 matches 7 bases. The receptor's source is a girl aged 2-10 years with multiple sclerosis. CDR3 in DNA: TGTGCCAGCAGCCAAGACCTCCGCGTGAGCGGGGCCAATGAGCAGTTCTTC. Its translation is CASSQDLRVSGANEQFF.